This T cell receptor beta chain emerged from a study of read filtering for tumor transcriptome and immune sequencing. Study-level background: Among patients, some 17 were male and 15 or so female, aged roughly 40 to 90 (mean about 71). R-ISS stage counts were under 10 for I, about 17 for II, six or seven for III. DNase treatment preceded whole-transcriptome library preparation.

The CDR3 runs 15 residues. With 9 bases clipped from V and 3 bases from J, the junction kept 11 bases outside the gene matches. Germline-derived CDR1 and CDR2 are LNHNV and YYDKDF (reference sequence). At the time of active disease, bone marrow was collected from every patient. This library used 300 to 500 ng RNA and molecular barcoded adaptors spanning alpha/delta and beta/gamma chains. TCRdb used MiXCR to reprocess the reads, holding one entry per CDR3 protein. The sample includes about 46,000 distinct CDR3 sequences, roughly a fifth of them seen just once. V usage is TRBV15 and J usage is TRBJ2-3; 8 nucleotides line up with TRBD1. This receptor was obtained from a donor older than 35 with multiple myeloma. What was sequenced was a population of CD138-negative cells sorted from bone marrow. The CDR3 coding sequence is TGTGCCACGGGCCCTGGACAGGGCGTTACAGATACGCAGTATTTT. Its protein is CATGPGQGVTDTQYF.